These 17 T cell receptor beta chains share one sample of origin, sequenced in a study of OX40 agonist ivuxolimab in advanced cancers. Here immunoSEQ multiplex PCR was the method, and the copy in TCRdb shows in-frame clones only, minus some. The table shows 70,000 to 95,000 clones, with about nine tenths occurring only once. The starting material was CD4+ or CD8+ T cells sorted from blood, obtained in a trial of the OX40 agonist ivuxolimab. The receptors were gathered from an adult with an advanced solid tumor such as melanoma, head and neck, liver or kidney cancer.

The chain carries TRBV6-1 and TRBJ2-3; D possibly corresponds to TRBD2 (5 bases). The CDR3 sequence is 16 residues long. Trimming removed 3 bases at V and 1 base at J, with 14 bases between. Germline values: CDR1 MNHNS, CDR2 SASEGT. The CDR3 DNA reads TGTGCCAGCAGTGATCGGTGGGAGAGGGGCACAGATACGCAGTATTTT. Translating gives CASSDRWERGTDTQYF.

This clone showed up just once. The V call is TRBV2, the J call TRBJ1-5; D remains unclear. CDR1 is SNHLY and CDR2 is FYNNEI in the germline V gene. The V end lost 6 bases, the J end lost 0 bases, and 12 bases lay between the germline ends. The length of the CDR3 is 15 residues. The CDR3 here is CASSLLDLSNQPQHF. The CDR3 coding sequence is TGTGCCAGCAGCCTCTTGGACCTTAGCAATCAGCCCCAGCATTTT.

The chain carries TRBV5-1 and TRBJ1-6; 7 bases agree with TRBD1. Germline loops: CDR1 SGHRS, CDR2 YFSETQ. Losses at the gene ends were 4 bases for V and 7 bases for J; bases not matched to a gene: 8. The CDR3 is made up of 15 amino acids. The CDR3 DNA reads TGCGCCAGCAGCCGAACAGGGGCGAGGAATTCACCCCTCCACTTT. It encodes CASSRTGARNSPLHF.

This clone has a single count. The CDR3 reads CSSIRATGELFF. CDR3 in DNA: TGCAGCTCGATCAGGGCCACCGGGGAGCTGTTTTTT. The rearrangement joins TRBV29-1 to TRBJ2-2; possibly TRBD1 for D (5 bases). V was cut by 8 bases and J by 4 bases, with 11 bases left in between. The CDR3 is 12 amino acids. From germline, CDR1 is SQVTM and CDR2 ANQGSEA.

The V call is TRBV30, the J call TRBJ2-3; D is uncertain. This CDR3 spans 11 amino acids. Germline V gives CDR1 GTSNPN, CDR2 SVGIG (reference sequence). This chain's CDR3 is CGTQLVDTQYF. CDR3 nucleotides: TGTGGAACTCAATTAGTGGATACGCAGTATTTT.

The chain couples TRBV28 to TRBJ1-3; the D is unclear. The V end lost 5 bases, the J end lost 4 bases, and 6 bases lay between the germline ends. This CDR3 region has 12 residues. Germline CDR1 reads MDHEN; CDR2 reads SYDVKM. CDR3 loop: CASSQAGNTIYF. The CDR3 DNA reads TGTGCCAGCAGTCAGGCAGGAAACACCATATATTTT.

This rearrangement joins TRBV7-9 to TRBJ1-2; no clear D gene. The CDR3 is 13 residues long. V shed 0 bases and J shed 6 bases, with 8 bases lying between them. The germline V gene encodes CDR1 SEHNR and CDR2 FQNEAQ (reference sequence). The CDR3, as DNA: TGTGCCAGCAGCTTAGCAGGGTCCCATGGCTACACCTTC. Protein sequence: CASSLAGSHGYTF.

This chain joins TRBV5-6 and TRBJ2-7, with TRBD1 matching 7 bases. The CDR3 runs to 15 residues. Per the germline V gene, CDR1 is SGHDT and CDR2 is YYEEEE. With V trimmed by 2 bases and J by 4 bases, 9 bases remained unmatched. CDR3 protein: CASSFWTGKRYEQYF. The CDR3 nucleotides read TGTGCCAGCAGCTTCTGGACAGGAAAGAGGTACGAGCAGTACTTC. Full variable domain (remainder filled in from reference TRBV5-6 and TRBJ2-7): DAGVTQSPTHLIKTRGQQVTLRCSPKSGHDTVSWYQQALGQGPQFIFQYYEEEERQRGNFPDRFSGHQFPNYSSELNVNALLLGDSALYLCASSFWTGKRYEQYFGPGTRLTVT.

V usage is TRBV29-1 and J usage is TRBJ1-1, with 8 nucleotides matching TRBD1. CDR3 length: 11 amino acids. V shed 7 bases, J shed 4 bases, and the junction held 2 bases outside the gene matches. The germline V gene encodes CDR1 SQVTM and CDR2 ANQGSEA. CDR3 in DNA: TGCAGCGCTGACAGGGGCACTGAAGCTTTCTTT. Translating it yields CSADRGTEAFF.

The V call is TRBV6-4, the J call TRBJ2-1; 11 bases align to TRBD2. The J segment lost 7 bases and the V segment lost 6 bases, leaving 8 bases of the junction unmatched. Per the germline V gene, CDR1 is MRHNA and CDR2 is SNTAGT. The CDR3 is made up of 15 amino acids. For the CDR3, the DNA is TGTGCCAGCAGACCCGTCGCTAGCGGGAGGAATGAGCAGTTCTTC. This sequence encodes CASRPVASGRNEQFF.

The rearrangement links TRBV28 to TRBJ2-1; no firm D call. Germline CDR1 MDHEN, CDR2 SYDVKM. The CDR3 has 16 amino acids. The V gene lost 7 bases and the J gene lost 0 bases, with 16 bases spanning the gap. DNA for the CDR3: TGTGCCAGCACCGATCCAGGCAGTAGCTCCTACAATGAGCAGTTCTTC. Protein product: CASTDPGSSSYNEQFF.

This chain connects TRBV20-1 to TRBJ1-2; TRBD1 is a possible D gene (5 bases). The CDR3 totals 11 residues. V lost 7 bases to trimming and J lost 8 bases, with 14 bases between them. The germline gives CDR1 DFQATT, CDR2 SNEGSKA (reference sequence). CDR3 sequence reads: CSEIAREGYTF. CDR3 in DNA: TGCAGTGAAATTGCCAGGGAGGGCTACACCTTC.

Notes on this clone: Within the sample, other DNA sequences also encode this same CDR3. J is TRBJ2-5 and V is TRBV5-1; D is undetermined. The CDR3 has 11 residues. The ends were cut back, 0 bases at V and 5 bases at J, with 2 bases in the middle. CDR1 and CDR2 from the germline V gene are SGHRS and YFSETQ. For the CDR3, the DNA is TGCGCCAGCAGCTTGGCGGAGACCCAGTACTTC. Translated: CASSLAETQYF. Filled out from reference TRBV5-1 and TRBJ2-5, the complete variable domain reads KAGVTQTPRYLIKTRGQQVTLSCSPISGHRSVSWYQQTPGQGLQFLFEYFSETQRNKGNFPGRFSGRQFSNSRSEMNVSTLELGDSALYLCASSLAETQYFGPGTRLLVL.

The chain uses TRBV7-3 and TRBJ2-3; 9 positions agree with TRBD1. CDR3 length: 14 amino acids. The V and J ends lost 3 bases and 6 bases, in that order; junction bases with no gene match: 4. The germline CDR1 and CDR2 sequences are SGHTA and FQGTGA. This CDR3 reads CASSLGQGHDTQYF. CDR3 nucleotides: TGTGCCAGCAGCTTGGGACAGGGACACGATACGCAGTATTTT.

V is TRBV28 and J is TRBJ1-5; 8 bases line up with TRBD1. The CDR3 extends over 15 amino acids. Looked up from germline, CDR1 is MDHEN and CDR2 is SYDVKM. The trim removed 6 bases at V and 4 bases at J, leaving 8 bases unmatched. The CDR3 bases are TGTGCCAGCAGACAAACAGGGGGAGGTAATCAGCCCCAGCATTTT. Protein sequence: CASRQTGGGNQPQHF.

This chain joins TRBV5-1 and TRBJ2-1; D unclear. The V gene's germline CDR1 is SGHRS and CDR2 YFSETQ. The CDR3 consists of 11 residues. Trimming cost V 0 bases and J 9 bases, with 4 bases left between them. The DNA for the CDR3 is TGCGCCAGCAGCTTGGATACTGAGCAGTTCTTC. This codes for CASSLDTEQFF. The complete variable domain, with remaining parts taken from reference TRBV5-1 and TRBJ2-1, reads KAGVTQTPRYLIKTRGQQVTLSCSPISGHRSVSWYQQTPGQGLQFLFEYFSETQRNKGNFPGRFSGRQFSNSRSEMNVSTLELGDSALYLCASSLDTEQFFGPGTRLTVL.

This chain joins TRBV5-4 and TRBJ2-3; D uncertain. V was shortened by 4 bases and J by 4 bases, with 13 bases between the two germline ends. Germline CDR1 SGHNT, CDR2 YYREEE (reference sequence). The CDR3 runs to 14 residues. CDR3 DNA: TGTGCCAGCAGCCCAGAGCTATTCCCAGATACGCAGTATTTT. Encoded protein: CASSPELFPDTQYF. Filled out from reference TRBV5-4 and TRBJ2-3, the complete variable domain reads ETGVTQSPTHLIKTRGQQVTLRCSSQSGHNTVSWYQQALGQGPQFIFQYYREEENGRGNFPPRFSGLQFPNYSSELNVNALELDDSALYLCASSPELFPDTQYFGPGTRLTVL.